These 25 T cell receptor beta chains came from one sample sequenced in a study of T cell responses to AZD1222 COVID-19 vaccine. TCRdb keeps only in-frame clones here, not all; method: immunoSEQ multiplex PCR. The sample includes about 140,000 clones, around 92% of them seen just once. The starting material was peripheral blood, obtained on day 0 of AZD1222 vaccination. The receptors here all came from an adult in good health.

V usage is TRBV6-6 and J usage is TRBJ1-3, with 7 positions matching TRBD1. V lost 4 bases to trimming and J lost 0 bases; unmatched junction nucleotides: 6. CDR1 and CDR2 (germline): MNHNY, SVGAGI (reference sequence). The CDR3 length is 16 residues. CDR3 sequence: CASSSTTGASGNTIYF. The CDR3 DNA is TGTGCCAGCAGTTCTACAACAGGGGCCTCTGGAAACACCATATATTTT.

This clone is a singleton in its sample. The gene calls are TRBV4-3 and TRBJ2-7; D possibly corresponds to TRBD1 (5 bases). The CDR3 length is 14 residues. V lost 1 base to trimming and J lost 1 base, with 8 bases between them. The germline CDR1 and CDR2 sequences are LGHNA and YSLEER. CDR3 residues: CASSQGRQSYEQYF. DNA for the CDR3: TGCGCCAGCAGCCAAGGGAGACAGTCCTACGAGCAGTACTTC.

The J gene is TRBJ2-7, the V gene TRBV19; tentative D call: TRBD1 (6 bases). The germline CDR1 and CDR2 sequences are LNHDA and SQIVND (reference sequence). V dropped 5 bases and J dropped 0 bases, with 11 bases sitting between them. The CDR3 consists of 14 residues. The CDR3 sequence is CASSDHRASYEQYF. The CDR3, as DNA: TGTGCCAGTAGTGACCACAGGGCCTCCTACGAGCAGTACTTC.

The rearrangement links TRBV18 to TRBJ1-3, with TRBD1 as a possible D gene (5 bases). The CDR3 has 13 residues. The germline CDR1 and CDR2 sequences are KGHSH and LQKENI. V dropped 2 bases and J dropped 8 bases, with 10 bases sitting between them. The CDR3 nucleotides are TGTGCCAGCTCACCAGAGTCGGGACACACCATATATTTT. This gives the protein CASSPESGHTIYF. The whole variable domain, filled in from reference TRBV18 and TRBJ1-3, reads NAGVMQNPRHLVRRRGQEARLRCSPMKGHSHVYWYRQLPEEGLKFMVYLQKENIIDESGMPKERFSAEFPKEGPSILRIQQVVRGDSAAYFCASSPESGHTIYFGEGSWLTVV.

The chain uses TRBV7-8 and TRBJ1-2; TRBD1 agrees at 11 bases. The J segment lost 4 bases and the V segment lost 1 base, leaving 11 bases of the junction unmatched. This CDR3 comprises 18 residues. CDR1 SGHVS and CDR2 FQNEAQ come from the germline V gene. The CDR3 nucleotides read TGTGCCAGCAGCTTAGGATCCGACGTTGGGACAGGGGGCTATGGCTACACCTTC. Translation gives CASSLGSDVGTGGYGYTF.

This chain uses TRBV6-2 or TRBV6-3 with TRBJ2-5; TRBD1 matches 9 bases. J lost 7 bases, V lost 2 bases, and 8 bases had no gene match. There are 15 residues in the CDR3. Germline values: CDR1 MNHEY, CDR2 SVGEGT. CDR3 nucleotide sequence: TGTGCCAGCAGTTACAGGGACAGGGAATTTGGGACCCAGTACTTC. This codes for CASSYRDREFGTQYF.

The CDR3: CASIWTGGIYGYTF. CDR3 nucleotides: TGTGCCAGCATTTGGACAGGGGGCATCTATGGCTACACCTTC. The rearrangement joins TRBV6-5 to TRBJ1-2, with TRBD1 matching 11 bases. J lost 4 bases, V lost 7 bases, and 5 bases had no gene match. Germline values: CDR1 MNHEY, CDR2 SVGAGI. The CDR3 runs 14 residues.

This chain links TRBV23-1 with TRBJ1-2; maybe TRBD1 (5 bases). TRBV23-1 carries the ORF label, with uncertain function. CDR3 size: 15 residues. Between the trimmed V and J ends, which lost 2 bases and 5 bases, there was a span of 15 bases. The chain's CDR3 is CASSQGGEGRYGYTF. The CDR3 DNA sequence: TGCGCCAGCAGTCAAGGAGGGGAAGGGAGGTATGGCTACACCTTC.

The V gene is TRBV28, the J gene TRBJ2-2; a weak D match, TRBD1 (6 bases). This CDR3 comprises 19 residues. Germline loops: CDR1 MDHEN, CDR2 SYDVKM. The V gene lost 5 bases and the J gene lost 6 bases, with 28 bases spanning the gap. CDR3 sequence: CASSPQGFTSRRAPGELFF. The CDR3 nucleotides read TGTGCCAGCAGTCCCCAGGGGTTTACGAGTCGTAGGGCCCCCGGGGAGCTGTTTTTT.

In its sample, this clone was seen a few times. The V call is TRBV18, the J call TRBJ2-1, with TRBD2 as a possible D gene (6 bases). The CDR3 spans 16 residues. Germline assignment: CDR1 KGHSH and CDR2 LQKENI. Deletions cut 5 bases from V and 4 bases from J, with 18 bases between. The CDR3 here is CASSRSGTPGYNEQFF. The CDR3 DNA is TGTGCCAGCTCAAGGTCGGGGACTCCGGGATACAATGAGCAGTTCTTC. Supplemented by reference TRBV18 and TRBJ2-1, the full variable domain reads NAGVMQNPRHLVRRRGQEARLRCSPMKGHSHVYWYRQLPEEGLKFMVYLQKENIIDESGMPKERFSAEFPKEGPSILRIQQVVRGDSAAYFCASSRSGTPGYNEQFFGPGTRLTVL.

DNA of the CDR3: TGTGCCAGCAGCTCTCCTGGGGGGGCATCCAATGAGCAGTTCTTC. Translating gives CASSSPGGASNEQFF. The chain combines TRBV7-8 with TRBJ2-1; weak D call: TRBD2 (7 bases). The CDR3 length is 15 residues. Deletions cut 4 bases from V and 6 bases from J, with 16 bases between. In germline, CDR1 is SGHVS, CDR2 FQNEAQ.

The rearrangement uses TRBV19 and TRBJ1-1; D is unresolved. Germline V CDR1 and CDR2: LNHDA, SQIVND (reference sequence). The CDR3 runs to 13 residues. Trimming took 8 bases from V and 10 from J, leaving 20 bases between them. As DNA, the CDR3 is TGTGCCAGTTTTCCGGTTGGGAGGTTGGGAGCTTTCTTT. Translation gives CASFPVGRLGAFF.

This clone has a single count. The V gene is TRBV7-6, the J gene TRBJ2-2; 8 nucleotides line up with TRBD1. V was clipped by 5 bases and J by 8 bases; unmatched bases: 13. Germline lookup yields CDR1 SGHVS and CDR2 FNYEAQ. The length of the CDR3 is 16 residues. This CDR3 is CASSVTARGLSGELFF. DNA of the CDR3: TGTGCCAGCAGCGTTACAGCCAGGGGGCTTTCGGGGGAGCTGTTTTTT.

This clone has just one count. The chain has TRBV6-1 and TRBJ1-6; a possible D gene is TRBD1 (6 bases). V was cut by 0 bases and J by 7 bases, with 10 bases left in between. The CDR3 totals 15 residues. Germline V CDR1 and CDR2: MNHNS, SASEGT. CDR3 coding DNA: TGTGCCAGCAGTGAAGCGGGGGGGGGCAATTCACCCCTCCACTTT. As protein: CASSEAGGGNSPLHF.

The J gene is TRBJ2-7, the V gene TRBV3-1 (or the pseudogene TRBV3-2), with TRBD1 matching 9 bases. The V segment lost 2 bases and the J segment 2 bases; nucleotides outside the gene matches: 4. This CDR3 is 15 amino acids long. CDR1 and CDR2 (germline): LGHDT, YNNKEL (reference sequence). The DNA of the CDR3 is TGTGCCAGCAGCCAACGGTGGACAGGGGCCTACGAGCAGTACTTC. The encoded protein is CASSQRWTGAYEQYF.

This clone was recorded only once. J is TRBJ2-7 and V is TRBV19; the match to TRBD1 covers 10 bases. Losses at the gene ends were 8 bases for V and 5 bases for J; bases not matched to a gene: 3. CDR3 size: 12 residues. Germline CDR1 LNHDA, CDR2 SQIVND (reference sequence). The CDR3 protein is CASSTGGNEQYF. CDR3 nucleotide sequence: TGTGCCAGTTCGACAGGGGGCAACGAGCAGTACTTC.

A word on this clone: Other DNA sequences in this sample translate to the same CDR3. V is TRBV28 and J is TRBJ1-5; no definite D call. V lost 2 bases and J lost 9, with 5 bases in between. This CDR3 has 11 amino acids. Germline V gives CDR1 MDHEN, CDR2 SYDVKM. CDR3 loop: CASSLRGPQHF. As DNA, the CDR3 is TGTGCCAGCAGTTTACGTGGGCCCCAGCATTTT.

This clone was recorded once. V is TRBV19 and J is TRBJ2-6; the D gene is possibly TRBD2 (6 bases). Germline V gene sequence: CDR1 LNHDA, CDR2 SQIVND (reference sequence). This CDR3 is built from 17 residues. Trimming left V 7 bases short and J 1 base short, with 17 bases between. CDR3 in amino acids: CASNTPRGTSGANVLTF. The DNA of the CDR3 is TGTGCCAGTAATACCCCGAGAGGGACTTCTGGGGCCAACGTCCTGACTTTC.

The rearrangement links TRBV6-2 or TRBV6-3 to TRBJ2-3; D remains ambiguous. This CDR3 region has 14 residues. V lost 8 bases and J lost 0, with 12 bases in between. Germline assignment: CDR1 MNHEY and CDR2 SVGEGT. The CDR3 sequence is CASGFYASTDTQYF. CDR3 DNA sequence: TGTGCCAGCGGTTTTTACGCGAGCACAGATACGCAGTATTTT.

V and J are TRBV19 and TRBJ1-1; D gene ambiguous. V was pared by 5 bases and J by 0 bases, with 13 bases between. CDR1 is LNHDA, CDR2 SQIVND, per germline (reference sequence). The CDR3 totals 15 residues. CDR3 in DNA: TGTGCCAGTAGTCCGCAGGTCCGGGTGAACACTGAAGCTTTCTTT. It encodes CASSPQVRVNTEAFF.

V is TRBV19 and J is TRBJ1-5; TRBD1 is a possible D gene (5 bases). V dropped 5 bases and J dropped 1 base, with 12 bases sitting between them. Germline V gene sequence: CDR1 LNHDA, CDR2 SQIVND (reference sequence). The CDR3 extends over 15 amino acids. CDR3 amino acids: CASSPGRVSNQPQHF. CDR3 coding DNA: TGTGCCAGTAGTCCAGGGAGGGTCAGCAATCAGCCCCAGCATTTT.

The chain joins TRBV12-3 or TRBV12-4 to TRBJ2-7; D is undetermined. Between the trimmed V and J ends, which lost 6 bases and 6 bases, there was a span of 12 bases. The CDR3 covers 12 residues. CDR3 loop: CASSPVPGEQYF. The CDR3 DNA is TGTGCCAGCAGCCCCGTGCCAGGCGAGCAGTACTTC.

The table lists this clone with many counts. The V call is TRBV29-1, the J call TRBJ2-7, with 8 positions matching TRBD1. Germline trimming cut 7 bases from V and 0 bases from J; bases unmatched to any gene: 5. This CDR3 region has 13 residues. The germline V gene has CDR1 SQVTM and CDR2 ANQGSEA. In nucleotides, the CDR3 is TGCAGCGCCTGGGGACAGGCCTCCTACGAGCAGTACTTC. Its translation: CSAWGQASYEQYF.

This clone occurred a few times. The rearrangement links TRBV27 to TRBJ1-1, with a tentative D call TRBD1 (5 bases). This CDR3 contains 16 residues. CDR1 and CDR2 (germline): MNHEY, SMNVEV (reference sequence). Trimming stripped 1 base from V and 4 bases from J, with 16 bases between. The CDR3 region has the DNA TGTGCCAGCAGTTTATGGCAGGGTAGATTTAGCACTGAAGCTTTCTTT. Protein product: CASSLWQGRFSTEAFF.

The chain joins TRBV15 to TRBJ1-2; D is uncertain. The CDR3 consists of 17 residues. V was cut by 1 base and J by 2 bases, with 17 bases left in between. Germline-derived CDR1 and CDR2 are LNHNV and YYDKDF (reference sequence). The CDR3 loop is CATSRAWVKDTNYGYTF. The DNA of the CDR3 is TGTGCCACCAGCAGAGCTTGGGTGAAGGATACGAACTATGGCTACACCTTC.